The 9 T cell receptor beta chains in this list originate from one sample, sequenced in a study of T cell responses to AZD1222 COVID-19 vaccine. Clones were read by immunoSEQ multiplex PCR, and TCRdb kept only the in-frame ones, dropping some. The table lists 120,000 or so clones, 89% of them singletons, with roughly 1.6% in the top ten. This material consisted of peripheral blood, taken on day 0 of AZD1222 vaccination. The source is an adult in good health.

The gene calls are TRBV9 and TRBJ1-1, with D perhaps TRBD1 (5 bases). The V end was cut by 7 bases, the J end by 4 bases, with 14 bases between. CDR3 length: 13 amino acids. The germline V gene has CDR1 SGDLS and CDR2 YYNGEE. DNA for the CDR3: TGTGCCAGCTCGCAGGGCCCTGGCACTGAAGCTTTCTTT. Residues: CASSQGPGTEAFF.

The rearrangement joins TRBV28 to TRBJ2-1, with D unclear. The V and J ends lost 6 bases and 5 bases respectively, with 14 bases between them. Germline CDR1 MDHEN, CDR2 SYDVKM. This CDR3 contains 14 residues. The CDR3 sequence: CASRLNWRDNEQFF. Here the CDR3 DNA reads TGTGCCAGCAGACTAAATTGGCGAGACAATGAGCAGTTCTTC. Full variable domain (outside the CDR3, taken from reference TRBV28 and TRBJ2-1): DVKVTQSSRYLVKRTGEKVFLECVQDMDHENMFWYRQDPGLGLRLIYFSYDVKMKEKGDIPEGYSVSREKKERFSLILESASTNQTSMYLCASRLNWRDNEQFFGPGTRLTVL.

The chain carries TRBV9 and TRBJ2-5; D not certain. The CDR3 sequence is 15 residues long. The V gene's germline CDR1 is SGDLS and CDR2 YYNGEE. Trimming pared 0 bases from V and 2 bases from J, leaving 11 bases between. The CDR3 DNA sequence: TGTGCCAGCAGCGTAGGCTTAGGTTTTCAAGAGACCCAGTACTTC. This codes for CASSVGLGFQETQYF.

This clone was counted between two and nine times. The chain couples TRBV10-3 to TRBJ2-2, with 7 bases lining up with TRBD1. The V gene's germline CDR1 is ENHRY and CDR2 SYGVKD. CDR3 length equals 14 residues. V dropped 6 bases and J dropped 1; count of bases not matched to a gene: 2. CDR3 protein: CAIRTGMNTGELFF. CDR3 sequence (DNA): TGTGCCATCAGGACAGGGATGAACACCGGGGAGCTGTTTTTT.

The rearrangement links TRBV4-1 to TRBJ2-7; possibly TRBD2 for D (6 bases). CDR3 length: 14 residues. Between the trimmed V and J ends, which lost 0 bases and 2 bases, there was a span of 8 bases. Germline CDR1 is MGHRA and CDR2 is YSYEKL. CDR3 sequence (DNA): TGCGCCAGCAGCCAAGAGGCTAGCGCCTACGAGCAGTACTTC. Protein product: CASSQEASAYEQYF.

In DNA, the CDR3 is TGTGCCAGCAGGGCACAGGGCCCAGATACGCAGTATTTT. As protein: CASRAQGPDTQYF. J is TRBJ2-3 and V is TRBV28; maybe TRBD1 (6 bases). This CDR3 has 13 amino acids. The germline V gene has CDR1 MDHEN and CDR2 SYDVKM. The V end lost 6 bases, the J end lost 4 bases, and 11 bases lay between the germline ends.

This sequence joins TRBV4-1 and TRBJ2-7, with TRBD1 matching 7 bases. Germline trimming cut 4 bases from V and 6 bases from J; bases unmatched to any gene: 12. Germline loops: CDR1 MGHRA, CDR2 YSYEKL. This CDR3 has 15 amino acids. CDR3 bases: TGCGCCAGCAGCCTCGAGACAGGGTTGTTTCTCGAGCAGTACTTC. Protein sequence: CASSLETGLFLEQYF.

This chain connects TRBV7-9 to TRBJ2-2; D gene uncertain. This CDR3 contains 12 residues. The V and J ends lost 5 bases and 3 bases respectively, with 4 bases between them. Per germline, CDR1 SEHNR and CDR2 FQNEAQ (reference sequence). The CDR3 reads CASSPHTGELFF. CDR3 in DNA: TGTGCCAGCAGCCCTCACACCGGGGAGCTGTTTTTT.

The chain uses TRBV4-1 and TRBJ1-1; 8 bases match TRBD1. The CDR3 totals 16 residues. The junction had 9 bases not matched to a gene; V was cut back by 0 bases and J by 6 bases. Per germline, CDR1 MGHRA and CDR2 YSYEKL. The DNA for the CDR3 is TGCGCCAGCAGCCAAGAGACAGGGGAAACGTTCGCTGAAGCTTTCTTT. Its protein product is CASSQETGETFAEAFF.